A selection of T cell receptor beta chains follows, all from one sample in a study of cytomegalovirus exposure and HLA in healthy donors. Sequenced by immunoSEQ multiplex PCR; TCRdb stores in-frame clones only, minus some. This sample carries fewer than 140,000 clones, roughly 71% of them seen once, and the ten largest clones take 2.5% to 3%. The sequenced sample was PBMCs. The source of these receptors is a male donor in good health and CMV-seropositive. Each CDR3 is given without its conserved first and last residue. A D gene is named only where the DNA matches it firmly.

v_call	j_call	d_call	cdr3_aa
TRBV30	TRBJ2-1	-	AWSATGKSGWNEQF
TRBV6-5	TRBJ1-1	-	ASSIAGPQNTEAF
TRBV6-1	TRBJ1-2	-	ASSVSGLGYT
TRBV19	TRBJ1-1	TRBD1	ASSIGTGSRGTEAF
TRBV4-1	TRBJ1-1	-	ASSQDYAVV
TRBV9	TRBJ2-7	TRBD2	ASSVDGGASYEQY
TRBV28	TRBJ1-5	-	ASTPRDSSNQPQH
TRBV29-1	TRBJ2-3	TRBD2	SVGLAGSTDTQY
TRBV29-1	TRBJ2-3	TRBD1	SVETGTDTQY
TRBV27	TRBJ2-7	-	ASSIQSSYEQY
TRBV4-2	TRBJ2-1	TRBD2	ASSQSGGGGGEQF
TRBV19	TRBJ2-5	-	ASSVGGRGETQY
TRBV6-5	TRBJ1-3	-	ASSSPDSSGNTIY
TRBV29-1	TRBJ2-7	-	SVSGKAYEQY
TRBV20-1	TRBJ1-2	-	SARDDSGYT
TRBV2	TRBJ1-2	-	AYQTTDYGYT
TRBV6-5	TRBJ2-2	-	ASRDRDTGELF
TRBV7-8	TRBJ2-5	TRBD2	ASSLTSGEGETQY
TRBV5-1	TRBJ2-1	-	ASSFLNRDNEQF
TRBV7-2	TRBJ2-1	TRBD2	ASSLVGSGGLDEQF
TRBV29-1	TRBJ2-5	TRBD2	SVDGGRSGGQETQY
TRBV6-5	TRBJ2-7	-	ASSPSTGVQY
TRBV6-4	TRBJ2-1	-	ASSPVPSSYNEQF
TRBV11-2	TRBJ2-1	-	ASSSRGASLEQF
TRBV11-2	TRBJ2-5	-	ASRRKQTQETQY
TRBV6-5	TRBJ1-3	TRBD1	ASSFGQGRNTIY
TRBV28	TRBJ2-6	-	ASSTFAGSGANVLT
TRBV4-3	TRBJ1-1	TRBD1	ASSPRGGMNTEAF
TRBV9	TRBJ2-1	-	ASSVNRNNEQF
TRBV5-1	TRBJ1-1	TRBD1	ASSFSGTGMNTEAF
TRBV9	TRBJ2-7	-	ASSLDTYEQY
TRBV30	TRBJ2-3	-	AWSANTGDTQY
TRBV9	TRBJ2-2	-	ASTQVTGPNTGELF
TRBV4-1	TRBJ1-5	-	ASSQDFPRGYSNQPQH
TRBV28	TRBJ1-2	TRBD1	ASRTGGNYGYT
TRBV10-3	TRBJ1-6	-	AISESGASNSPLN
TRBV4-2	TRBJ2-5	TRBD1	ASSQTGGEETQY
TRBV18	TRBJ1-4	-	ASSPARTNEKLF
TRBV7-9	TRBJ2-6	-	ASSFTGSSGANVLT
TRBV18	TRBJ2-7	-	ASSPSSGYEQY
TRBV29-1	TRBJ2-7	TRBD2	SVGREGYEQY
TRBV7-9	TRBJ1-1	-	ASSLAGGSNTEAF
TRBV30	TRBJ2-1	-	AWSVQREWGEQF
TRBV19	TRBJ1-5	-	ASSLSSNGQPQH
TRBV18	TRBJ1-5	TRBD1	ASSRTGGAGQPQH
TRBV7-2	TRBJ1-2	TRBD1	ASSLGQGQGLSGYT
TRBV4-1	TRBJ1-5	TRBD1	ASSHGTASNQPQH
TRBV6-4	TRBJ2-3	TRBD2	ASICGGAIGADTQY
TRBV5-4	TRBJ2-2	TRBD2	ASSPTSGGTGELF
TRBV6-6	TRBJ2-3	TRBD1	ASSPGQSTDTQY
TRBV29-1	TRBJ2-5	TRBD1	SVRGQGGETQY
TRBV4-2	TRBJ1-4	-	ASSQDLRDTRPNEKLF
TRBV19	TRBJ2-2	-	ASSAGLYTGELF
TRBV2	TRBJ2-7	-	ASSPAGTVGYEQY
TRBV9	TRBJ2-5	TRBD2	ASSIGTSRETQY